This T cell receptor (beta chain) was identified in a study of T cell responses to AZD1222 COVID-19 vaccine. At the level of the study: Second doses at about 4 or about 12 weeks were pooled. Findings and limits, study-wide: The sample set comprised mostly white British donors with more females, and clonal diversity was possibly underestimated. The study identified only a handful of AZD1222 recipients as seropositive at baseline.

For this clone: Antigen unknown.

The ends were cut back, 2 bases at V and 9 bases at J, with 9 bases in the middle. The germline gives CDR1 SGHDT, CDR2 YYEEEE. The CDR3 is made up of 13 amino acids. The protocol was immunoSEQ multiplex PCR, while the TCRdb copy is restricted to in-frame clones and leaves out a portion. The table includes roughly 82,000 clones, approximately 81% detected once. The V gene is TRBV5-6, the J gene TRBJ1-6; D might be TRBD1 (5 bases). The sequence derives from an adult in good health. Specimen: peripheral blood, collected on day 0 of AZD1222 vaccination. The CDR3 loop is CASSFYRFSPLHF. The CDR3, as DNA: TGTGCCAGCAGCTTCTACAGGTTTTCACCCCTCCACTTT.